These T cell receptor beta chains were read from a single sample in a study of OX40 agonist ivuxolimab in advanced cancers. Assay: immunoSEQ multiplex PCR; the TCRdb copy retains only in-frame clones and omits some. The repertoire holds approximately 99,000 clones, with around 93% as singletons. This specimen consisted of CD4+ or CD8+ T cells sorted from blood, obtained in a trial of the OX40 agonist ivuxolimab. These receptors originate from an adult with an advanced solid tumor such as melanoma, head and neck, liver or kidney cancer. Both conserved end residues are part of each CDR3. The order of the fields is D gene, clone size, V gene, J gene, CDR3 DNA, CDR3 protein. D genes are given only for firm matches. Size is stated for part of the rows, as once, few or many counts, or as a class when the clone is expanded.

D: -; size: -; V: TRBV27; J: TRBJ2-6; DNA: TGTGCCAGCAGTCCATATTCCGGGATATCGGCCCACTCTGGGGCCAACGTCCTGACTTTC; CDR3: CASSPYSGISAHSGANVLTF
D: -; size: -; V: TRBV10-2; J: TRBJ1-1; DNA: TGCGCCAGCAAGGGCAACTCGAACACTGAAGCTTTCTTT; CDR3: CASKGNSNTEAFF
D: -; size: -; V: TRBV6-4; J: TRBJ2-5; DNA: TGTGCCAGATGGACAGAGTTTAAGAAGGAGACCCAGTACTTC; CDR3: CARWTEFKKETQYF
D: -; size: -; V: TRBV10-1; J: TRBJ2-2; DNA: TGCGCCAGCAGTGATCCCGGGGGCGCCTCCGGGGAGCTGTTTTTT; CDR3: CASSDPGGASGELFF
D: TRBD1; size: -; V: TRBV9; J: TRBJ2-6; DNA: TGTGCCAGCAGCGAGAGCACAGGGGGAACGTGGGCTGGGGCCAACGTCCTGACTTTC; CDR3: CASSESTGGTWAGANVLTF
D: TRBD1; size: -; V: TRBV7-9; J: TRBJ1-2; DNA: TGTGCCAGCAGCATCGGGACAGTAGATGGCTACACCTTC; CDR3: CASSIGTVDGYTF
D: -; size: -; V: TRBV27; J: TRBJ1-4; DNA: TGTGCCAGCAGAAAGGGACCGGTCGAAAAACTGTTTTTT; CDR3: CASRKGPVEKLFF
D: TRBD1; size: once; V: TRBV27; J: TRBJ1-2; DNA: TGTGCCAGCAGTTTTCGAGACAGGGCTGGCGGCTACACCTTC; CDR3: CASSFRDRAGGYTF
D: TRBD1; size: -; V: TRBV6-6; J: TRBJ2-7; DNA: TGTGCCAGCAGAACCGGGACAGGGGGTCTCGAGCAGTACTTC; CDR3: CASRTGTGGLEQYF
D: -; size: -; V: TRBV30; J: TRBJ1-3; DNA: TGTGCCTGGAGTCTAACCAGGAGCGACTGGGGAGGAAACACCATATATTTT; CDR3: CAWSLTRSDWGGNTIYF
D: -; size: -; V: TRBV5-1; J: TRBJ2-3; DNA: TGCGCCAGCAACCGGGGAGACAGCACAGATACGCAGTATTTT; CDR3: CASNRGDSTDTQYF
D: -; size: -; V: TRBV14; J: TRBJ1-2; DNA: TGTGCCAGCAGCCAAGACCCATGGAGCCTCTATGGCTACACCTTC; CDR3: CASSQDPWSLYGYTF
D: -; size: few; V: TRBV5-4; J: TRBJ1-1; DNA: TGTGCCAGCAGCTGGGACCGAGGTGAAGCTTTCTTT; CDR3: CASSWDRGEAFF
D: TRBD1; size: -; V: TRBV18; J: TRBJ2-7; DNA: TGTGCCAGCTCACCAGCCTTAACTCCGGGACAGGGGGCCTCCGAGCAGTACTTC; CDR3: CASSPALTPGQGASEQYF